A single sample is the source of the 9 T cell receptor beta chains below, sequenced in a study of beta chain features in type 1 diabetes. These receptors' antigens are unknown. Study conclusions and caveats: Moderate but significant shortening of TCRB CDR3s was recorded in all four CD4+ subsets from Type 1 diabetes patients.

The investigators reverse transcribed all of the isolated RNA, so they sequenced expressed TCRB transcripts. Data came from immunoSEQ multiplex PCR; TCRdb stores just in-frame clones and leaves some out. The sample lists 640,000 or so clones; over 12% were seen once. The specimen sequenced was naive CD4+ T cells from blood. These receptors were collected from a man younger than 30 with type 1 diabetes.

The sample holds a few counts of this clone. This chain connects TRBV29-1 to TRBJ2-5; TRBD2 matches at 15 bases. This CDR3 comprises 18 residues. In germline, CDR1 is SQVTM, CDR2 ANQGSEA. J was trimmed by 5 bases and V by 6 bases; bases with no gene match: 16. This CDR3 reads CSVSFTGTSGGSVETQYF. CDR3 sequence (DNA): TGCAGCGTCTCTTTCACCGGGACTAGCGGGGGGTCCGTCGAGACCCAGTACTTC.

This chain joins TRBV7-2 and TRBJ2-3; 7 bases are shared with TRBD1. The CDR3 runs 16 residues. The J segment lost 3 bases and the V segment lost 5 bases, leaving 11 bases of the junction unmatched. Germline CDR1 and CDR2: SGHTA and FQGNSA. As DNA, the CDR3 is TGTGCCAGCAGCCATCTGGACAGGAGGAGGACAGATACGCAGTATTTT. This codes for CASSHLDRRRTDTQYF.

The chain links TRBV7-2 to TRBJ1-6; the D is unclear. The CDR3 extends over 12 amino acids. Germline assignment: CDR1 SGHTA and CDR2 FQGNSA. V gave up 5 bases and J gave up 10 bases, with 9 bases separating them. CDR3 sequence (DNA): TGTGCCAGCAGCCCGCGTAACTCACCCCTCCACTTT. Translating gives CASSPRNSPLHF.

This clone occurred a few times. V usage is TRBV6-4 and J usage is TRBJ2-3, with TRBD1 identical over 9 bases. The CDR3 is 15 residues long. CDR1 MRHNA and CDR2 SNTAGT come from the germline V gene. V trimming: 0 bases; J trimming: 5 bases; junction bases outside the gene matches: 3. The CDR3 nucleotides read TGTGCCAGCAGTGACTCGGGACAGGGATTAGATACGCAGTATTTT. Translated: CASSDSGQGLDTQYF.

This chain uses TRBV5-4 with TRBJ2-5; weak D call: TRBD1 (6 bases). The V gene lost 2 bases and the J gene lost 5 bases, with 13 bases spanning the gap. CDR1 and CDR2 from the germline V gene are SGHNT and YYREEE (reference sequence). The CDR3 sequence is 14 residues long. The CDR3 region has the DNA TGTGCCAGCAGCTTCCGGACAGTGGGGGAGACCCAGTACTTC. Residues: CASSFRTVGETQYF.

The gene calls are TRBV30 and TRBJ1-5, with 8 nucleotides matching TRBD1. This CDR3 is built from 18 residues. The germline gives CDR1 GTSNPN, CDR2 SVGIG (reference sequence). V shed 5 bases and J 0 bases; nucleotides not matched to a gene: 15. DNA for the CDR3: TGTGCCTGGGAACCCAGGGGCAGGGGGCATTATAGCAATCAGCCCCAGCATTTT. Translating it yields CAWEPRGRGHYSNQPQHF.

The chain carries TRBV7-9 and TRBJ2-3; D is perhaps TRBD2 (7 bases). Germline CDR1 SEHNR, CDR2 FQNEAQ (reference sequence). V lost 5 bases and J lost 0, with 18 bases in between. This CDR3 has 17 amino acids. The CDR3 reads CASSLSEGGASTDTQYF. CDR3 nucleotides: TGTGCCAGCAGCCTCTCGGAGGGGGGGGCAAGCACAGATACGCAGTATTTT.

The chain couples TRBV5-1 to TRBJ2-5; 7 positions agree with TRBD2. Germline CDR1 reads SGHRS; CDR2 reads YFSETQ. V lost 3 bases, J lost 5 bases, and 10 bases stayed unmatched. CDR3 length: 15 residues. The CDR3 reads CASSSYSGRLETQYF. The CDR3 region has the DNA TGCGCCAGCAGCTCTTACTCCGGGAGGTTGGAGACCCAGTACTTC.

This clone came up a few times. The chain carries TRBV7-2 and TRBJ2-7; D is uncertain. Germline V gene sequence: CDR1 SGHTA, CDR2 FQGNSA. The CDR3 extends over 15 amino acids. The V end lost 0 bases, the J end lost 2 bases, and 11 bases lay between the germline ends. Here the CDR3 DNA reads TGTGCCAGCAGCTTAGCGCTGGCGGTCGCCTACGAGCAGTACTTC. This gives the protein CASSLALAVAYEQYF.